The TCR beta chain under discussion was sequenced for a study of neurological immune-mediated disorders. This clonotype was counted ten times or more. Time point defined: longitudinal time-point 1 (baseline). Trimming cost V 2 bases and J 2 bases, with 12 bases left between them. Germline CDR1 is MNHNY and CDR2 is SVGAGI (reference sequence). The CDR3 sequence is 16 residues long. TCRdb reprocessed the 5' RACE reads with MiXCR, giving one entry per CDR3 protein. This table has roughly 61,000 distinct CDR3 sequences, roughly 10% appearing once. The rearrangement uses TRBV6-6 and TRBJ1-4; no clear D. Sequencing was done on a sample of PBMCs. The sequence was obtained from a male donor with HTLV-1-associated myelopathy (HAM/TSP). CDR3 residues: CASSYPPTHTNEKLFF. The CDR3 nucleotides are TGTGCCAGCAGTTACCCACCGACACATACTAATGAAAAACTGTTTTTT.